This T cell receptor (beta chain) stems from a study of beta chain features in type 1 diabetes. Overall study findings and caveats: Individuals with type 1 diabetes displayed fewer insertions and more deletions at VDJ junctions.

As every portion of the isolated RNA was reverse transcribed, the sequencing read expressed TCRB transcripts. Sequencing was performed with immunoSEQ multiplex PCR; in TCRdb, only in-frame clones are kept and a portion is missing. The table has roughly 170,000 clones, about 13% seen once; the top ten hold about 0.59%. This clone was recorded a few times. Antigen specificity is unknown. Other DNA sequences of this sample code for an identical CDR3. This CDR3 is built from 13 residues. Trimming removed 2 bases at V and 3 bases at J, with 6 bases between. Germline V CDR1 and CDR2: SEHNR, FQNEAQ (reference sequence).

The sample taken for sequencing was central memory CD4+ T cells from blood. The chain links TRBV7-9 to TRBJ2-3; D is uncertain. The receptor was isolated from a woman between 18 and 29 years old in good health. This CDR3 is CASSLLSTDTQYF. The DNA of the CDR3 is TGTGCCAGCAGCTTATTATCGACAGATACGCAGTATTTT.